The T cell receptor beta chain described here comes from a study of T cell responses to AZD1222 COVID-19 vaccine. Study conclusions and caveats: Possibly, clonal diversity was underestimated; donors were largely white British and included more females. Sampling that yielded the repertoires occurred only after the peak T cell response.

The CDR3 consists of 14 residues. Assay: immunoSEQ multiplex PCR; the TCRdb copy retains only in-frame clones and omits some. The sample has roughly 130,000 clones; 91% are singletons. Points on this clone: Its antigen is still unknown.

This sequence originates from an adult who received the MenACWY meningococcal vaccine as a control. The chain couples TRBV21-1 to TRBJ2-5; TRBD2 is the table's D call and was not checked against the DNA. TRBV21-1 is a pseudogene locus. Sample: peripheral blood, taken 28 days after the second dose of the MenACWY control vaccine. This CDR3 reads CASRSSGVVETQYF. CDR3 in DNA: TGTGCCAGCAGATCTAGCGGGGTGGTAGAGACCCAGTACTTC.